This T cell receptor (beta chain) was captured in a study of technical replicates of blood from a handful of donors. This clone occurred a few times. J gave up 4 bases and V 0 bases, and 2 bases lay outside the gene matches. This CDR3 spans 16 amino acids. Germline V lookup: CDR1 SGHRS, CDR2 YFSETQ. Profiling relied on immunoSEQ multiplex PCR, and the TCRdb table lists in-frame clones only, not all of them. The repertoire includes 13,000 or so clones, 85% to 95% of them detected once, and roughly 6% sits in the top ten. Material: PBMCs. The rearrangement uses TRBV5-1 and TRBJ2-3, with 13 bases identical to TRBD2. The receptor was isolated from a human donor in good health. The CDR3 loop reads CASSLGLAGGADTQYF. CDR3 bases: TGCGCCAGCAGCTTGGGACTAGCGGGAGGCGCAGATACGCAGTATTTT.